The 27 T cell receptor beta chains in this list originate from one sample, sequenced in a study of cytomegalovirus exposure and HLA in healthy donors. It was with 60 Vbeta and 13 Jbeta primers that the PCR ran. Repertoires were generated with immunoSEQ multiplex PCR, while TCRdb's copy carries only in-frame clones and drops some. Of about 190,000 clones in the sample, 87% are singletons; the top ten hold around 1.2%. The sequenced material came from PBMCs. The receptors stem from a man aged 25 to 45 in good health and CMV-seronegative.

This chain joins TRBV18 and TRBJ2-5; perhaps TRBD2 as D (5 bases). This CDR3 contains 14 residues. V was cut by 4 bases and J by 7 bases, with 16 bases left in between. Germline CDR1 is KGHSH and CDR2 is LQKENI. The CDR3 here is CASSLSAGSGTQYF. The CDR3, as DNA: TGTGCCAGCTCACTTTCGGCGGGCTCGGGGACCCAGTACTTC.

This sequence joins TRBV7-9 and TRBJ2-7; D is possibly TRBD2 (7 bases). Looked up from germline, CDR1 is SEHNR and CDR2 is FQNEAQ (reference sequence). The CDR3 sequence is 16 residues long. Trimming shortened V by 4 bases and J by 3 bases, and 19 bases separated the two germline ends. The CDR3 DNA is TGTGCCAGCAGCTGGGGTGGGCGGGGGCCCCTCTACGAGCAGTACTTC. Its translation is CASSWGGRGPLYEQYF. Full variable domain (remainder filled in from reference TRBV7-9 and TRBJ2-7): DTGVSQNPRHKITKRGQNVTFRCDPISEHNRLYWYRQTLGQGPEFLTYFQNEAQLEKSRLLSDRFSAERPKGSFSTLEIQRTEQGDSAMYLCASSWGGRGPLYEQYFGPGTRLTVT.

The rearrangement joins TRBV5-5 to TRBJ1-4; D is undetermined. CDR3 length equals 16 residues. V was clipped by 1 base and J by 2 bases, with 12 bases between them. Per germline, CDR1 SGHKS and CDR2 YYEKEE (reference sequence). CDR3: CASSLSPSGTNEKLFF. Here the CDR3 DNA reads TGTGCCAGCAGCTTGTCCCCCTCGGGGACTAATGAAAAACTGTTTTTT.

The chain uses TRBV7-9 and TRBJ2-3; 14 bases match TRBD2. The CDR3 has 16 residues. Trimming removed 1 base from V and 5 bases from J; junction bases left unmatched: 2. Germline loops: CDR1 SEHNR, CDR2 FQNEAQ (reference sequence). CDR3 sequence reads: CASSLETSGGGDTQYF. CDR3 coding DNA: TGTGCCAGCAGCTTAGAGACTAGCGGGGGGGGAGATACGCAGTATTTT.

V is TRBV18 and J is TRBJ2-1, with 11 bases identical to TRBD2. After removal of 2 bases from V and 1 base from J, the junction contained 4 bases not matched to a gene. CDR1 is KGHSH, CDR2 LQKENI, per germline. The CDR3 extends over 17 amino acids. CDR3 amino acids: CASSPMTSGESYNEQFF. CDR3 bases: TGTGCCAGCTCACCAATGACTAGCGGGGAGTCCTACAATGAGCAGTTCTTC.

This clone turned up a few times. V gene TRBV29-1 combines with J gene TRBJ2-1; TRBD2 matches 9 bases. The V segment lost 5 bases and the J segment 8 bases; nucleotides outside the gene matches: 10. CDR1 SQVTM and CDR2 ANQGSEA come from the germline V gene. This CDR3 comprises 14 residues. The CDR3 DNA reads TGCAGCGTTATATTTAGCGGGGGTGGTGATGAGCAGTTCTTC. Amino acids: CSVIFSGGGDEQFF.

This chain uses TRBV5-1 with TRBJ2-2; TRBD1 agrees at 9 bases. The CDR3 covers 15 residues. Germline CDR1 and CDR2: SGHRS and YFSETQ. Trimming removed 7 bases from V and 6 bases from J; junction bases left unmatched: 10. CDR3 nucleotide sequence: TGCGCCAGCGAAACAGGGGGCTCTGGTTCCGGGGAGCTGTTTTTT. Its translation: CASETGGSGSGELFF.

This chain uses TRBV11-2 with TRBJ1-3; TRBD1 matches 7 bases. The CDR3 spans 16 residues. The junction had 7 bases not matched to a gene; V was cut back by 5 bases and J by 0 bases. From germline, CDR1 is SGHAT and CDR2 FQNNGV. CDR3 nucleotides: TGTGCCAGCAGCATAACCTGGGACAGCTCTGGAAACACCATATATTTT. Its protein product is CASSITWDSSGNTIYF. Full variable domain (outside the CDR3, taken from reference TRBV11-2 and TRBJ1-3): EAGVAQSPRYKIIEKRQSVAFWCNPISGHATLYWYQQILGQGPKLLIQFQNNGVVDDSQLPKDRFSAERLKGVDSTLKIQPAKLEDSAVYLCASSITWDSSGNTIYFGEGSWLTVV.

V usage is TRBV5-1 and J usage is TRBJ1-3, with D possibly matching TRBD1 (5 bases). The CDR3 loop spans 14 amino acids. In germline, CDR1 is SGHRS, CDR2 YFSETQ. With 3 bases removed from V and 2 bases from J, the gap between germline ends came to 9 bases. The CDR3 spells CASSSSTAGNTIYF. CDR3 in DNA: TGCGCCAGCAGCTCGTCGACAGCTGGAAACACCATATATTTT.

The chain links TRBV13 to TRBJ1-2, with a tentative D call TRBD1 (5 bases). Germline V lookup: CDR1 PRHDT, CDR2 FYEKMQ (reference sequence). The CDR3 covers 14 residues. V was clipped by 8 bases and J by 3 bases, with 16 bases between them. The CDR3 coding sequence is TGTGCCAGCCGGTCCGGAGGGGCAGACTATGGCTACACCTTC. Its translation: CASRSGGADYGYTF.

J is TRBJ2-2 and V is TRBV28, with unresolved D. Trimming pared 3 bases from V and 6 bases from J, leaving 8 bases between. The CDR3 has 13 residues. Germline V gene lookup returns CDR1 MDHEN and CDR2 SYDVKM. CDR3 nucleotide sequence: TGTGCCAGCAGTTTCGTATCCCCCGGGGAGCTGTTTTTT. It translates to CASSFVSPGELFF.

This sequence joins TRBV5-1 and TRBJ2-7; 11 nucleotides align to TRBD1. V trimming: 4 bases; J trimming: 1 base; junction bases outside the gene matches: 10. Germline V gene lookup returns CDR1 SGHRS and CDR2 YFSETQ. The CDR3 is made up of 17 amino acids. The CDR3: CASSLASGTGGSYEQYF. DNA of the CDR3: TGCGCCAGCAGCCTCGCATCCGGGACAGGGGGTTCCTACGAGCAGTACTTC.

The chain is built from TRBV10-3 and TRBJ2-5; D may be TRBD2 (5 bases). The CDR3 extends over 11 amino acids. Trimming removed 8 bases from V and 7 bases from J, with 11 bases in between. Per the germline V gene, CDR1 is ENHRY and CDR2 is SYGVKD. The CDR3 bases are TGTGCCATCGGCTTAGGAGGGACCCAGTACTTC. Amino acid sequence: CAIGLGGTQYF.

The rearrangement links TRBV18 to TRBJ2-1; D is unresolved. Germline CDR1 is KGHSH and CDR2 is LQKENI. Trimming removed 3 bases at V and 5 bases at J, with 11 bases between. The CDR3 covers 14 residues. The CDR3 spells CASSPQFEDNEQFF. The CDR3 DNA is TGTGCCAGCTCACCGCAATTTGAGGACAATGAGCAGTTCTTC.

The chain couples TRBV12-5 to TRBJ2-3, with 7 nucleotides matching TRBD1. CDR3 length equals 16 residues. After removal of 5 bases from V and 5 bases from J, the junction contained 13 bases not matched to a gene. CDR1 is LGHNT and CDR2 is FRNRAP in the germline V gene. For the CDR3, the DNA is TGTGCTAGTGGTCCCGACAGGGAAGAGGTAGAAGATACGCAGTATTTT. Its protein product is CASGPDREEVEDTQYF.

The chain joins TRBV14 to TRBJ2-7; perhaps TRBD1 as D (6 bases). The germline V gene has CDR1 SGHDN and CDR2 FVKESK. V was pared by 6 bases and J by 3 bases, with 18 bases between. The CDR3 covers 15 residues. The CDR3 DNA reads TGTGCCAGCAGTTACCAGGGGTTTGAAAACTACGAGCAGTACTTC. Translated, it gives CASSYQGFENYEQYF.

This chain links TRBV15 with TRBJ2-2, with 7 bases identical to TRBD1. The CDR3 has 19 amino acids. Trimming cost V 4 bases and J 3 bases; bases outside gene matches: 17. CDR1 is LNHNV and CDR2 is YYDKDF in the germline V gene (reference sequence). Here the CDR3 reads CATSTIPSGTESYTGELFF. Here the CDR3 DNA reads TGTGCCACCAGCACAATCCCGTCCGGGACAGAGAGTTACACCGGGGAGCTGTTTTTT.

The CDR3 DNA is TGTGCCAGCAGCTTCAATAGGGACAGTTACAATGGAAACACCATATATTTT. Amino acids: CASSFNRDSYNGNTIYF. This chain links TRBV7-8 with TRBJ1-3; 7 nucleotides agree with TRBD1. The CDR3 is made up of 17 amino acids. Germline V CDR1 and CDR2: SGHVS, FQNEAQ. J lost 3 bases, V lost 3 bases, and 11 bases had no gene match.

The CDR3 nucleotides are TGTGCCAGCAGTTTAGGGTCCGGGAGTGAAGCTTTCTTT. Protein product: CASSLGSGSEAFF. This chain connects TRBV27 to TRBJ1-1; no reliable D call. The CDR3 is made up of 13 amino acids. Germline lookup yields CDR1 MNHEY and CDR2 SMNVEV (reference sequence). Trimming left V 2 bases short and J 7 bases short, with 11 bases between.

The chain has TRBV27 and TRBJ2-5, with TRBD2 matching 7 bases. In germline, CDR1 is MNHEY, CDR2 SMNVEV (reference sequence). The V segment lost 6 bases and the J segment 5 bases; nucleotides outside the gene matches: 12. The CDR3 runs 15 residues. CDR3 sequence: CASRTSSRGSETQYF. The CDR3 DNA reads TGTGCCAGCAGGACTAGCTCTCGAGGGAGCGAGACCCAGTACTTC.

The chain links TRBV6-4 to TRBJ1-1; D is possibly TRBD1 (5 bases). The CDR3 length is 15 residues. Germline lookup yields CDR1 MRHNA and CDR2 SNTAGT. V was cut by 3 bases and J by 5 bases, with 16 bases left in between. The CDR3 bases are TGTGCCAGCAGTGATCGGAAGGCGGGGGAGACTGAAGCTTTCTTT. This translates into CASSDRKAGETEAFF.

The chain couples TRBV7-6 to TRBJ2-7; 9 bases match TRBD1. The CDR3 runs to 15 residues. V shed 1 base and J 6 bases; nucleotides not matched to a gene: 7. Germline CDR1 SGHVS, CDR2 FNYEAQ. CDR3 residues: CASSLETTGGAEQYF. In DNA form, the CDR3 reads TGTGCCAGCAGCTTAGAGACTACAGGGGGCGCCGAGCAGTACTTC.

The chain uses TRBV7-9 and TRBJ2-6; 8 bases map to TRBD2. The CDR3 is 17 amino acids. V lost 5 bases to trimming and J lost 4 bases; unmatched junction nucleotides: 10. The germline CDR1 and CDR2 sequences are SEHNR and FQNEAQ (reference sequence). The CDR3 DNA reads TGTGCCAGCAGCCTACCGGCGGGGGGCGTCGGGGCCAACGTCCTGACTTTC. Translation gives CASSLPAGGVGANVLTF. Full variable domain (rest looked up from reference TRBV7-9 and TRBJ2-6): DTGVSQNPRHKITKRGQNVTFRCDPISEHNRLYWYRQTLGQGPEFLTYFQNEAQLEKSRLLSDRFSAERPKGSFSTLEIQRTEQGDSAMYLCASSLPAGGVGANVLTFGAGSRLTVL.

The chain's CDR3 is CASSKLTTRGTRGYTF. CDR3 DNA sequence: TGTGCCAGCAGCAAGCTCACAACTCGGGGAACGAGGGGCTACACCTTC. This chain joins TRBV7-9 and TRBJ1-2, with D uncertain. This CDR3 has 16 amino acids. Trimming took 5 bases from V and 8 from J, leaving 24 bases between them. Germline CDR1 is SEHNR and CDR2 is FQNEAQ (reference sequence).

The chain couples TRBV5-1 to TRBJ1-1; 8 nucleotides line up with TRBD1. CDR1 and CDR2 from the germline V gene are SGHRS and YFSETQ. Trimming took 3 bases from V and 4 from J; bases not matched to a gene: 5. This CDR3 comprises 14 residues. The CDR3 sequence is CASSSQTGVTEAFF. The CDR3 DNA is TGCGCCAGCAGCTCCCAGACAGGGGTCACTGAAGCTTTCTTT. Supplemented by reference TRBV5-1 and TRBJ1-1, the full variable domain reads KAGVTQTPRYLIKTRGQQVTLSCSPISGHRSVSWYQQTPGQGLQFLFEYFSETQRNKGNFPGRFSGRQFSNSRSEMNVSTLELGDSALYLCASSSQTGVTEAFFGQGTRLTVV.

V usage is TRBV7-9 and J usage is TRBJ1-4, with TRBD1 matching over 8 bases. This CDR3 region has 16 residues. V lost 4 bases to trimming and J lost 7 bases; unmatched junction nucleotides: 11. CDR1 and CDR2 (germline): SEHNR, FQNEAQ (reference sequence). The CDR3 sequence is CASSSRGRPVIEKLFF. CDR3 bases: TGTGCCAGCAGCTCCAGGGGGCGCCCGGTTATTGAAAAACTGTTTTTT. The full variable domain, in which reference TRBV7-9 and TRBJ1-4 provide the parts outside the CDR3, is DTGVSQNPRHKITKRGQNVTFRCDPISEHNRLYWYRQTLGQGPEFLTYFQNEAQLEKSRLLSDRFSAERPKGSFSTLEIQRTEQGDSAMYLCASSSRGRPVIEKLFFGSGTQLSVL.

The rearrangement uses TRBV6-1 and TRBJ1-2; D is perhaps TRBD1 (5 bases). The CDR3 length is 13 residues. The V gene's germline CDR1 is MNHNS and CDR2 SASEGT. V lost 0 bases to trimming and J lost 8 bases, with 10 bases between them. The CDR3 coding sequence is TGTGCCAGCAGTGAAGCCGGACATCTAGGCTACACCTTC. It encodes CASSEAGHLGYTF.